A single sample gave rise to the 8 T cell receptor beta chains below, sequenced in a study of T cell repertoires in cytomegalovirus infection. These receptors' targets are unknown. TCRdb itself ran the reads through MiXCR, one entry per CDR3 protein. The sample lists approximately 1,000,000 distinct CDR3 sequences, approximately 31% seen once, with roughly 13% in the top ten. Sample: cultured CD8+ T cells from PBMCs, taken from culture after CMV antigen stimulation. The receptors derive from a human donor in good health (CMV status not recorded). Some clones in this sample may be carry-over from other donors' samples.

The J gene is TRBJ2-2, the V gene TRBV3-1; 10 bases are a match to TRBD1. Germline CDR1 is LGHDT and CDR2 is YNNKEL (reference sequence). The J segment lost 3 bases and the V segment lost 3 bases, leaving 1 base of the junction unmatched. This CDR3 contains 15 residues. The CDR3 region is CASSHGTGDTGELFF. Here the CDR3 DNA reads TGTGCCAGCAGCCATGGGACAGGGGACACCGGGGAGCTGTTTTTT.

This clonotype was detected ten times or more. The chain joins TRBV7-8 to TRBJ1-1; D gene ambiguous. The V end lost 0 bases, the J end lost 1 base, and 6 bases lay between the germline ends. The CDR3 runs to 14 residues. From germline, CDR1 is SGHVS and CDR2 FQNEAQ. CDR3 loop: CASSLAYTNTEAFF. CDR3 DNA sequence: TGTGCCAGCAGCTTAGCGTACACGAACACTGAAGCTTTCTTT.

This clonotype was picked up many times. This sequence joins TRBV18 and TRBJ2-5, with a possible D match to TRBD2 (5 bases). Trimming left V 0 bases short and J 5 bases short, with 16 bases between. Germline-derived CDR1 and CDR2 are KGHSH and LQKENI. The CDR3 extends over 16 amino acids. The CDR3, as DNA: TGTGCCAGCTCACCACCGTACGAGGGCTTCGGGGAGACCCAGTACTTC. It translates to CASSPPYEGFGETQYF.

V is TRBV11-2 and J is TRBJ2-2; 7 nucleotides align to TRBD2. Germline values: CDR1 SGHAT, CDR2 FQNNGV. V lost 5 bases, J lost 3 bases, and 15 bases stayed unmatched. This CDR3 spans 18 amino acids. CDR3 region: CASSTSVVYREDTGELFF. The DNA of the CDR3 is TGTGCCAGCAGCACCTCAGTCGTTTACCGGGAGGACACCGGGGAGCTGTTTTTT. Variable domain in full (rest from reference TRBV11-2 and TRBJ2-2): EAGVAQSPRYKIIEKRQSVAFWCNPISGHATLYWYQQILGQGPKLLIQFQNNGVVDDSQLPKDRFSAERLKGVDSTLKIQPAKLEDSAVYLCASSTSVVYREDTGELFFGEGSRLTVL.

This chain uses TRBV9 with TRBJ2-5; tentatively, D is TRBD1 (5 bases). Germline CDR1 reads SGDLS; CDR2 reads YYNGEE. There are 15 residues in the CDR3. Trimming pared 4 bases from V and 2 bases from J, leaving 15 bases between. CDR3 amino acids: CASSTGGQTQETQYF. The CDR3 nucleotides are TGTGCCAGCAGCACCGGTGGACAAACACAAGAGACCCAGTACTTC.

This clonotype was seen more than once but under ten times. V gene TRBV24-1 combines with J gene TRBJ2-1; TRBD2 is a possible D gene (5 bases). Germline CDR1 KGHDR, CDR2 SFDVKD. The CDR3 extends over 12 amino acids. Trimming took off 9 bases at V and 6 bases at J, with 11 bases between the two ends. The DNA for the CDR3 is TGTGCCACCTCGTCAGAGGGCAATGAGCAGTTCTTC. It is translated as CATSSEGNEQFF.

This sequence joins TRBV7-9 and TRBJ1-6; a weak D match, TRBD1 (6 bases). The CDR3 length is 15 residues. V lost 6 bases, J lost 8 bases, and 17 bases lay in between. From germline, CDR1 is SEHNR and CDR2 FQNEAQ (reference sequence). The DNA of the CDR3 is TGTGCCAGCAGGGGAGGGGGTCCTTTTGATTCACCCCTCCACTTT. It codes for CASRGGGPFDSPLHF. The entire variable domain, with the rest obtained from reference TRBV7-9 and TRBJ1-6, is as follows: DTGVSQNPRHKITKRGQNVTFRCDPISEHNRLYWYRQTLGQGPEFLTYFQNEAQLEKSRLLSDRFSAERPKGSFSTLEIQRTEQGDSAMYLCASRGGGPFDSPLHFGNGTRLTVT.

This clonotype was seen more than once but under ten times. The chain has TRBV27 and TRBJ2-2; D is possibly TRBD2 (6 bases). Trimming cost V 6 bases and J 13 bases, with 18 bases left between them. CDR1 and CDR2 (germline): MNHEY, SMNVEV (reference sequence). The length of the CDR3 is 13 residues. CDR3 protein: CASSLDPRRGLFF. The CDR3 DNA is TGTGCCAGCAGCCTGGACCCGAGGAGGGGGCTGTTTTTT.